Below are 9 T cell receptor beta chains sequenced from a single sample in a study of cytotoxic CD8 clonotypes in ibrutinib-treated CLL. Sequencing was performed with immunoSEQ multiplex PCR; in TCRdb, only in-frame clones are kept and a portion is missing. The data show 140,000 to 150,000 clones, with about 75% seen just once and 5% to 5.5% held by the top ten. Sequenced here: PBMCs, sampled after 24 months of ibrutinib treatment. All receptors come from a human donor with chronic lymphocytic leukemia.

This clone occurred once. This chain uses TRBV6-5 with TRBJ2-7; D is uncertain. V lost 2 bases and J 6 bases, leaving 14 bases between the germline ends. Germline assignment: CDR1 MNHEY and CDR2 SVGAGI. The CDR3 spans 14 residues. In DNA, the CDR3 is TGTGCCAGCAGTTACCTCGCCCACAGTTTCGAGCAGTACTTC. This sequence encodes CASSYLAHSFEQYF.

The chain couples TRBV27 to TRBJ2-5; D gene unclear. V gave up 0 bases and J gave up 4 bases, with 12 bases separating them. The CDR3 consists of 15 residues. Germline V gene data show CDR1 as MNHEY and CDR2 as SMNVEV (reference sequence). The CDR3: CASSLSPLVGETQYF. DNA of the CDR3: TGTGCCAGCAGTTTATCCCCTCTAGTGGGAGAGACCCAGTACTTC.

This clone turned up a few times. The chain carries TRBV7-9 and TRBJ2-7, with 9 bases identical to TRBD1. Germline V gene lookup returns CDR1 SEHNR and CDR2 FQNEAQ (reference sequence). V shed 5 bases, J shed 6 bases, and the junction held 11 bases outside the gene matches. The CDR3 consists of 15 residues. Here the CDR3 reads CASSPRTGAPPEQYF. The CDR3 DNA reads TGTGCCAGCAGCCCCCGGACAGGGGCCCCCCCCGAGCAGTACTTC.

V and J are TRBV28 and TRBJ1-6; D not certain. V lost 1 base to trimming and J lost 11 bases, with 15 bases between them. From germline, CDR1 is MDHEN and CDR2 SYDVKM. The CDR3 covers 15 residues. CDR3 sequence: CASSLFADPRTPLHF. The DNA of the CDR3 is TGTGCCAGCAGTTTATTCGCTGATCCAAGGACACCCCTCCACTTT.

The chain is built from TRBV9 and TRBJ2-7, with D possibly TRBD2 on 6 matching bases. CDR3 size: 15 residues. Germline values: CDR1 SGDLS, CDR2 YYNGEE. The V and J ends lost 3 bases and 3 bases respectively, with 16 bases between them. The DNA of the CDR3 is TGTGCCAGCAGCGACGGGGGTAGCGCCGTCTACGAGCAGTACTTC. Translation: CASSDGGSAVYEQYF.

This clone was counted once. This chain joins TRBV5-1 and TRBJ2-1, with D possibly called TRBD1 or TRBD2 (6 bases each). The CDR3 length is 14 residues. Germline V lookup: CDR1 SGHRS, CDR2 YFSETQ. Trimming cost V 4 bases and J 7 bases, with 15 bases left between them. This CDR3 is CASSEGGGRNEQFF. In DNA, the CDR3 is TGCGCCAGCAGCGAGGGGGGAGGCCGAAATGAGCAGTTCTTC.

Turning to this clone: Other DNA sequences in the same sample also yield this CDR3. The chain couples TRBV18 to TRBJ2-7; the match to TRBD2 covers 14 bases. The V and J ends lost 3 bases and 5 bases, in that order; junction bases with no gene match: 0. This CDR3 has 14 amino acids. The germline CDR1 and CDR2 sequences are KGHSH and LQKENI. The CDR3 spells CASSPGLAGDEQYF. The CDR3 DNA sequence: TGTGCCAGCTCACCGGGACTAGCGGGAGACGAGCAGTACTTC. The whole variable domain, filled in from reference TRBV18 and TRBJ2-7, reads NAGVMQNPRHLVRRRGQEARLRCSPMKGHSHVYWYRQLPEEGLKFMVYLQKENIIDESGMPKERFSAEFPKEGPSILRIQQVVRGDSAAYFCASSPGLAGDEQYFGPGTRLTVT.

This clone appeared a single time. The chain uses TRBV5-5 and TRBJ2-1; the match to TRBD1 covers 12 bases. The V gene's germline CDR1 is SGHKS and CDR2 YYEKEE (reference sequence). Trimming removed 4 bases from V and 4 bases from J; junction bases left unmatched: 3. This CDR3 is 15 amino acids long. The CDR3 DNA reads as TGTGCCAGCAGCGCGGGACAGGGGGCGTACAATGAGCAGTTCTTC. This translates into CASSAGQGAYNEQFF.

The chain carries TRBV4-3 and TRBJ2-1; D may be TRBD1 (5 bases). V lost 3 bases, J lost 3 bases, and 9 bases lay in between. Per the germline V gene, CDR1 is LGHNA and CDR2 is YSLEER. The CDR3 is 14 amino acids. CDR3 in DNA: TGCGCCAGCAGCCAGGGGCGGTTCTACAATGAGCAGTTCTTC. Translated: CASSQGRFYNEQFF.